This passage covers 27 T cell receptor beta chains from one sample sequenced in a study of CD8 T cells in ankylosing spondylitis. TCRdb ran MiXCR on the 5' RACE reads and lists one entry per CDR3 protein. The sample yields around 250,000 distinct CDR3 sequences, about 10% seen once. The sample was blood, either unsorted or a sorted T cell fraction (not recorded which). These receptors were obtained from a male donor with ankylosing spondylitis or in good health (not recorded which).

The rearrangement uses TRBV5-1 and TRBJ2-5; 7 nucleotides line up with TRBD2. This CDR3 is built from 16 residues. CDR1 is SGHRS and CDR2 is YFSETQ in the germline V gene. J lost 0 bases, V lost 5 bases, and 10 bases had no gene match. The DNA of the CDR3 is TGCGCCAGCAGAGAGTCTAGCGGACCGTACCAAGAGACCCAGTACTTC. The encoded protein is CASRESSGPYQETQYF.

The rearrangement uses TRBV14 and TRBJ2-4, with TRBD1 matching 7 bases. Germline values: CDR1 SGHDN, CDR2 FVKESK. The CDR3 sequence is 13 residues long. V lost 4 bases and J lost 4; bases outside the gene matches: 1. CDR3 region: CASSPGQKNIQYF. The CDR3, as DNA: TGTGCCAGCAGCCCGGGACAGAAAAACATTCAGTACTTC.

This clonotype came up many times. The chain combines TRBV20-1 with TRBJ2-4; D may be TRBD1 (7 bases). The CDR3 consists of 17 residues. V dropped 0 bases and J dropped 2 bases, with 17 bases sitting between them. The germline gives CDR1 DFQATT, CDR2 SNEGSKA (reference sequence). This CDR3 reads CSARDSGGPPPKNIQYF. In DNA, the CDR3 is TGCAGTGCTAGAGATTCAGGGGGGCCTCCCCCCAAAAACATTCAGTACTTC.

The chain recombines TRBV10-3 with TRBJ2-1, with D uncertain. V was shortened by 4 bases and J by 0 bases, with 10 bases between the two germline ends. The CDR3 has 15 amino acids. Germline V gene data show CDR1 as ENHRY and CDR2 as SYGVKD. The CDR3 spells CAISVTRDSYNEQFF. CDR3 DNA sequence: TGTGCCATCAGTGTAACAAGGGACTCCTACAATGAGCAGTTCTTC.

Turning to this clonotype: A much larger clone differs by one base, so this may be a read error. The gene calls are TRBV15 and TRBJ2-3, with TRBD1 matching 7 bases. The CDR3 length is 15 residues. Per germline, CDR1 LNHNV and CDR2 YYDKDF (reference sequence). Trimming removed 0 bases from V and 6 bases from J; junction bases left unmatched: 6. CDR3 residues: CATSRDETGPDTQYF. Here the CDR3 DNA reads TGTGCCACCAGCAGAGATGAGACAGGGCCGGATACGCAGTATTTT.

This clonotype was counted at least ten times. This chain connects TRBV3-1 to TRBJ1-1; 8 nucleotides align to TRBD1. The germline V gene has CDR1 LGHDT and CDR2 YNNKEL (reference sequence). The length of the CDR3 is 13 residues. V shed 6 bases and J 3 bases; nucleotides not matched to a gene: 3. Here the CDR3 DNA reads TGTGCCAGCAGTCGGGACAGGCACACTGAAGCTTTCTTT. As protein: CASSRDRHTEAFF.

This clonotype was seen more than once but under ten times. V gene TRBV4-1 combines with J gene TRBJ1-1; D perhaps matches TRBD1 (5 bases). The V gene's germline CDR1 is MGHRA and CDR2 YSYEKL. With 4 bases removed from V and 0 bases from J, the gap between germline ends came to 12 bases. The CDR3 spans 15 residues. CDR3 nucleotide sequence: TGCGCCAGCAGCCGCCTGGGGGGGTTGAACACTGAAGCTTTCTTT. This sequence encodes CASSRLGGLNTEAFF.

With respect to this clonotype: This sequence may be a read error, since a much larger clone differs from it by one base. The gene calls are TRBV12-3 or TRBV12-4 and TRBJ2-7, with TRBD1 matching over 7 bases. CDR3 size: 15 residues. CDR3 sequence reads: CTSSQPGTVVHEQYF. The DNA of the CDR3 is TGTACCAGCAGTCAACCGGGGACAGTCGTCCACGAGCAGTACTTC.

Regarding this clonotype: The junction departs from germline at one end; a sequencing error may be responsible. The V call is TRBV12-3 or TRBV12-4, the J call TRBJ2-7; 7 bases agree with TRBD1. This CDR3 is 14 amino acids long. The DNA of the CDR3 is TGTGCCAGCAGTCCTAGACAGGGTTCCTGCGAGCAGTACTTC. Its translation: CASSPRQGSCEQYF.

CDR3 amino acids: CASSVAKTGELFF. Here the CDR3 DNA reads TGTGCCAGCAGCGTAGCTAAGACCGGGGAGCTGTTTTTT. The rearrangement links TRBV9 to TRBJ2-2; D gene uncertain. V was cut by 0 bases and J by 5 bases, with 5 bases left in between. Germline CDR1 and CDR2: SGDLS and YYNGEE. The CDR3 runs to 13 residues.

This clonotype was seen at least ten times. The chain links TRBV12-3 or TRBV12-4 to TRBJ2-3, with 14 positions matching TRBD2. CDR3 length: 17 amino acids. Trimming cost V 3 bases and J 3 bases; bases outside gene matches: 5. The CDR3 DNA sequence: TGTGCCAGCAGTTTTGCGACTAGCGGGAGGGCAACAGATACGCAGTATTTT. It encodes CASSFATSGRATDTQYF.

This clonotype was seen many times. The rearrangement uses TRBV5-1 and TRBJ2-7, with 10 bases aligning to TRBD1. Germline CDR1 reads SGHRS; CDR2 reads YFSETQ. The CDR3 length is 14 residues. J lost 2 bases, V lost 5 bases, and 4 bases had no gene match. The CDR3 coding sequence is TGCGCCAGCAGAAGGGACAGGGGAACCTACGAGCAGTACTTC. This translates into CASRRDRGTYEQYF.

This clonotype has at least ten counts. CDR3 bases: TGTGCCAGCAGGGGGTTGGCCTATGGCTACACCTTC. This codes for CASRGLAYGYTF. The chain links TRBV7-2 to TRBJ1-2; D not resolved. V shed 6 bases and J shed 4 bases, with 9 bases lying between them. Germline loops: CDR1 SGHTA, CDR2 FQGNSA. The CDR3 is made up of 12 amino acids.

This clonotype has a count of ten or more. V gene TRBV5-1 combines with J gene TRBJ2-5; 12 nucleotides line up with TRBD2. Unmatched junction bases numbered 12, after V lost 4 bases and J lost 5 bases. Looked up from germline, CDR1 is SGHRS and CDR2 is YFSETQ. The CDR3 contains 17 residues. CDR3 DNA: TGCGCCAGCAGCCCCGGACTAGCGGGGCGCCAACGGGAGACCCAGTACTTC. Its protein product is CASSPGLAGRQRETQYF.

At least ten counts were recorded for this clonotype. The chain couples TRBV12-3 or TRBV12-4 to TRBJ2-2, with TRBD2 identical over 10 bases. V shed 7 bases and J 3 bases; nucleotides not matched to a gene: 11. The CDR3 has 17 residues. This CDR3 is CASISKAGGHYTGELFF. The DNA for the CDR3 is TGTGCCAGCATCTCTAAAGCGGGAGGGCACTACACCGGGGAGCTGTTTTTT.

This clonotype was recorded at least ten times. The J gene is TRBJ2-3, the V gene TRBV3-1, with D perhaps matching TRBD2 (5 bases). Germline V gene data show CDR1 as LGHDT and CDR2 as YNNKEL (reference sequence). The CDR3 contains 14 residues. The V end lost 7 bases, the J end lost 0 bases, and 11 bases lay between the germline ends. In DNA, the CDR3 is TGTGCCAGCAAAGGAGGCTTTAGCACAGATACGCAGTATTTT. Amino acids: CASKGGFSTDTQYF.

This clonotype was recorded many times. The CDR3 region has the DNA TGTGCCAGCAGCTTGGGTAGCGGGGGAGGCTACGAGCAGTACTTC. This sequence encodes CASSLGSGGGYEQYF. The chain has TRBV5-5 and TRBJ2-7; the match to TRBD2 covers 9 bases. The CDR3 length is 15 residues. V was clipped by 0 bases and J by 3 bases; unmatched bases: 4. Germline V gene sequence: CDR1 SGHKS, CDR2 YYEKEE (reference sequence).

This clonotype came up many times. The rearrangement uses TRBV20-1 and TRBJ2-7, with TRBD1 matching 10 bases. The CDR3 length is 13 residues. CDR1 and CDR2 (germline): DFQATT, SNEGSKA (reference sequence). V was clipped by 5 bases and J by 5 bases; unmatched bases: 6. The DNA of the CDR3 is TGCAGTGCTCGCAGGGACAGGGGCCACGAGCAGTACTTC. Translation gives CSARRDRGHEQYF.

Here the CDR3 reads CASSPLAGAYTGELFF. Here the CDR3 DNA reads TGCGCCAGCAGCCCCCTAGCGGGGGCCTACACCGGGGAGCTGTTTTTT. The chain combines TRBV5-1 with TRBJ2-2; 10 positions match TRBD2. The CDR3 contains 16 residues. Per germline, CDR1 SGHRS and CDR2 YFSETQ. V trimming: 4 bases; J trimming: 3 bases; junction bases outside the gene matches: 6.

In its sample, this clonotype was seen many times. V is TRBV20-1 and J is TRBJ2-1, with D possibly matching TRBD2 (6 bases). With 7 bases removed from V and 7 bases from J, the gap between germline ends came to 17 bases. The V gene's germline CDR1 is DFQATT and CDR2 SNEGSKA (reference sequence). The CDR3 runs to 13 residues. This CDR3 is CSVPQGLINEQFF. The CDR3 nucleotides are TGCAGTGTACCTCAGGGACTTATTAATGAGCAGTTCTTC.

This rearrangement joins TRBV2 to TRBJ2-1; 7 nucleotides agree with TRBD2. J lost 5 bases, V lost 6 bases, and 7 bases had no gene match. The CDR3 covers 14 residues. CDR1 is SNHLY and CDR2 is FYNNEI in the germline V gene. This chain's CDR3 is CASRDPGLHNEQFF. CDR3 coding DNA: TGTGCCAGCAGAGATCCGGGACTACACAATGAGCAGTTCTTC.

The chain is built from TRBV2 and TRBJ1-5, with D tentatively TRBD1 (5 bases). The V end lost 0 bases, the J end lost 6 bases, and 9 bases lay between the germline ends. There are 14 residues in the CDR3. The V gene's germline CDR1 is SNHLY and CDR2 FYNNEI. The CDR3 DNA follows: TGTGCCAGCAGTGAAGCCCAGGGTTCTCAGCCCCAGCATTTT. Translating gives CASSEAQGSQPQHF.

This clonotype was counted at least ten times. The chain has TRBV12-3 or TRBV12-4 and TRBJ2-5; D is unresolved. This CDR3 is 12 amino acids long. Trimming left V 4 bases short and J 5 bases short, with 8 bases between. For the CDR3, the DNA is TGTGCCAGCAGTTCCGAGGTGGAGACCCAGTACTTC. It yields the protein CASSSEVETQYF.

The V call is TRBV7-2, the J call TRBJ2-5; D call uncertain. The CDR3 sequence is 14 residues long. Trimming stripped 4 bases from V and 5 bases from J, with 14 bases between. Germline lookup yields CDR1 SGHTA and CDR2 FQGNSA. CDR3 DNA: TGTGCCAGCAGCTCAACCAGCCTTCAGGAGACCCAGTACTTC. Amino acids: CASSSTSLQETQYF.

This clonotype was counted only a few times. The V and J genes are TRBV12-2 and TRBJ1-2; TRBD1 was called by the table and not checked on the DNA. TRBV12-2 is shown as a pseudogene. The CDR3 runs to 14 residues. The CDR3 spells CASRSDSDNYGYTF. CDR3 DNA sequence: TGTGCAAGTCGCTCGGACAGCGACAACTATGGCTACACCTTC.

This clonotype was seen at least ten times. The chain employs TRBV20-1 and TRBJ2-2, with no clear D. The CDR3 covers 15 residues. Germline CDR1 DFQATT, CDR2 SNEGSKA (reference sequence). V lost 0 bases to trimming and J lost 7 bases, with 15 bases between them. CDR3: CSARDPAQEVGELFF. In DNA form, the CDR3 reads TGCAGTGCTAGAGATCCGGCCCAGGAAGTCGGGGAGCTGTTTTTT.

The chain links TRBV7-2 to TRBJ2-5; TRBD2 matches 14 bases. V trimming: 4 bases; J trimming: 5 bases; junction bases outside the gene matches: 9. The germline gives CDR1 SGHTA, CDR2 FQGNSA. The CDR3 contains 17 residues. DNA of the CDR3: TGTGCCAGCAGCTCCAGGACTAGCGGGAGGTTGCGGGAGACCCAGTACTTC. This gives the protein CASSSRTSGRLRETQYF.